Given below is one T cell receptor (beta chain) in context. These data originate in a study of T cells in Graves' hyperthyroidism and ophthalmopathy. Across the study: Peripheral blood sampling occurred at initial diagnosis, before any treatment.

TCR beta CDR3 regions were amplified from RNA. HTBI primers were the set used in a first-round RT-PCR of the TCR CDR3. TCRdb recomputed calls from the multiplex PCR reads with MiXCR, one row per CDR3 protein. The profile shows 350,000 to 400,000 distinct CDR3 sequences, 19% of them singletons. It was uncontrolled infection, other autoimmune disease, pregnancy or lactation that excluded patients. Together with thyroid ultrasound, orbital computed tomography, serum thyroxine and TRAb, clinical symptoms were used for diagnoses. The clonotype comes from a woman aged 18-35 years with Graves' hyperthyroidism. What was sequenced was blood.

The CDR3 spells CASLNRQATEAFF. DNA of the CDR3: TGTGCCAGCCTCAATAGACAAGCCACTGAAGCTTTCTTT. V and J are TRBV5-5 and TRBJ1-1; D remains unclear. Germline V gene data show CDR1 as SGHKS and CDR2 as YYEKEE (reference sequence). CDR3 length: 13 residues. Trimming cost V 7 bases and J 4 bases, with 14 bases left between them.